A selection of T cell receptor beta chains follows, all from one sample in a study of T cell responses to AZD1222 COVID-19 vaccine. Produced via immunoSEQ multiplex PCR; TCRdb's table is partial and in-frame only. Of under 85,000 clones in the sample, about 88% are singletons; the top ten hold approximately 10%. Here the sequenced sample was peripheral blood, taken on day 0 of AZD1222 vaccination. These receptors were collected from an adult in good health. Each CDR3 is given without its conserved first and last residue.

j_gene: TRBJ1-5
v_gene: TRBV3-1/TRBV3-2
CDR3aa: ASSHTGGRDQPQH

j_gene: TRBJ2-7
v_gene: TRBV28
CDR3aa: ASTPDSYGSEQY

j_gene: TRBJ1-6
v_gene: TRBV6-6
CDR3aa: ASSLGSSPLH

j_gene: TRBJ2-3
v_gene: TRBV7-9
CDR3aa: ASSPRLAGSDTQY

j_gene: TRBJ1-5
v_gene: TRBV19
CDR3aa: ASSIALRPQH

j_gene: TRBJ2-2
v_gene: TRBV7-9
CDR3aa: ASSPGTVNTGELF

j_gene: TRBJ2-3
v_gene: TRBV7-9
CDR3aa: ASSFRQGGSDTQY

j_gene: TRBJ1-5
v_gene: TRBV4-1
CDR3aa: ASSDRVYSNQPQH

j_gene: TRBJ2-2
v_gene: TRBV6-5
CDR3aa: ASRPGQVYTGELF

j_gene: TRBJ1-4
v_gene: TRBV29-1
CDR3aa: SVGYRGTNEKLF

j_gene: TRBJ1-1
v_gene: TRBV19
CDR3aa: ASSSRQGRAEAF

j_gene: TRBJ2-7
v_gene: TRBV11-2
CDR3aa: ASGFPGGGGSYEQY

j_gene: TRBJ2-3
v_gene: TRBV6-1
CDR3aa: ASSETPAVADTQY

j_gene: TRBJ2-2
v_gene: TRBV15
CDR3aa: ATSRGPRELF

j_gene: TRBJ2-3
v_gene: TRBV12-5
CDR3aa: ASGIGGDTQY

j_gene: TRBJ1-2
v_gene: TRBV6-5
CDR3aa: ASSYAGEFYGYT

j_gene: TRBJ2-7
v_gene: TRBV28
CDR3aa: ASSPAGPEQY

j_gene: TRBJ1-6
v_gene: TRBV19
CDR3aa: ASSMRQQSAYNSPLH

j_gene: TRBJ2-5
v_gene: TRBV5-1
CDR3aa: ASSYLGQAGETQY

j_gene: TRBJ2-5
v_gene: TRBV29-1
CDR3aa: SVDRISEAQY

j_gene: TRBJ2-5
v_gene: TRBV5-4
CDR3aa: ASSLSGSTETQY

j_gene: TRBJ1-5
v_gene: TRBV21-1
CDR3aa: AGSKRADKPQH

j_gene: TRBJ1-2
v_gene: TRBV27
CDR3aa: ASRSGQGYYGYT

j_gene: TRBJ2-1
v_gene: TRBV30
CDR3aa: AWSDSGRSPNEQF

j_gene: TRBJ2-5
v_gene: TRBV7-2
CDR3aa: ASSLVASGGDLQETQY

j_gene: TRBJ1-2
v_gene: TRBV5-1
CDR3aa: ASSPPRADSDYT

j_gene: TRBJ2-2
v_gene: TRBV2
CDR3aa: ASSDTSGGTTGELF

j_gene: TRBJ2-3
v_gene: TRBV18
CDR3aa: ASSPPSVSTDTQY

j_gene: TRBJ2-3
v_gene: TRBV11-2
CDR3aa: ASSLRLGQGSTDTQY

j_gene: TRBJ1-2
v_gene: TRBV5-4
CDR3aa: ASSLDANYGYT

j_gene: TRBJ2-7
v_gene: TRBV4-1
CDR3aa: ASSQDRQATYEQY

j_gene: TRBJ2-2
v_gene: TRBV29-1
CDR3aa: SVGREAGELF

j_gene: TRBJ1-6
v_gene: TRBV10-1
CDR3aa: ASSGNSLDSPLH

j_gene: TRBJ2-1
v_gene: TRBV15
CDR3aa: ATSRDVSDEQF

j_gene: TRBJ2-3
v_gene: TRBV5-4
CDR3aa: ASSSGLSTDTQY

j_gene: TRBJ2-3
v_gene: TRBV7-2
CDR3aa: ASTATGAGEGTQY

j_gene: TRBJ1-5
v_gene: TRBV18
CDR3aa: ASSPGTGRSNQPQH

j_gene: TRBJ2-3
v_gene: TRBV5-1
CDR3aa: ASSWENRGNTDTQY

j_gene: TRBJ1-2
v_gene: TRBV5-8
CDR3aa: ASSLGLAGYT

j_gene: TRBJ1-2
v_gene: TRBV7-8
CDR3aa: ASSKRGGTNYGYT

j_gene: TRBJ2-2
v_gene: TRBV11-1
CDR3aa: ASSSQATGELF

j_gene: TRBJ1-3
v_gene: TRBV2
CDR3aa: ASSDVQRPGNTIY

j_gene: TRBJ1-2
v_gene: TRBV27
CDR3aa: ASSPAGGGYGYT

j_gene: TRBJ2-2
v_gene: TRBV5-8
CDR3aa: ASSRATGFTGELF

j_gene: TRBJ1-4
v_gene: TRBV5-4
CDR3aa: ASSLTGRVNEKLF

j_gene: TRBJ1-6
v_gene: TRBV28
CDR3aa: ASRDSNSPLH

j_gene: TRBJ2-1
v_gene: TRBV5-6
CDR3aa: ASRLERRDEQF

j_gene: TRBJ2-4
v_gene: TRBV5-8
CDR3aa: ASSLGGGNIQY

j_gene: TRBJ1-1
v_gene: TRBV7-2
CDR3aa: ASSLGMVGRGMNTEAF

j_gene: TRBJ2-5
v_gene: TRBV5-4
CDR3aa: ASSLALQETQY

j_gene: TRBJ2-7
v_gene: TRBV29-1
CDR3aa: SAGQGANEQY

j_gene: TRBJ2-2
v_gene: TRBV6-1
CDR3aa: ASSDVWGGTGELF

j_gene: TRBJ1-2
v_gene: TRBV3-1/TRBV3-2
CDR3aa: ASSQARGGYGYT

j_gene: TRBJ1-2
v_gene: TRBV3-1/TRBV3-2
CDR3aa: ASSRGYGYT

j_gene: TRBJ1-2
v_gene: TRBV12-5
CDR3aa: ASGLDRVQG

j_gene: TRBJ2-7
v_gene: TRBV2
CDR3aa: ATNRDREREQY

j_gene: TRBJ1-1
v_gene: TRBV24-1
CDR3aa: ATSSPGQSEAF

j_gene: TRBJ2-2
v_gene: TRBV5-1
CDR3aa: ASSRGLAGPRGTGELF

j_gene: TRBJ2-7
v_gene: TRBV21-1
CDR3aa: ASSNTSGSSSSYEQY